This section outlines one TCR beta chain sequence together with its context. What it recognizes is unknown. CDR3-region Arm-PCR and iRepertoire HTBI primers produced the TCR beta libraries. Source study methods: Identification yielded 60 or so TRBV and more than 12 TRBJ segments across samples. Each CDR3 protein gets one entry after TCRdb re-called the multiplex PCR reads with MiXCR. TCRdb, rather than the study authors, made the V and J calls. The data contain 700,000 or so distinct CDR3 sequences, 25% to 35% of them singletons. This CDR3 has 14 amino acids. The V end was cut by 2 bases, the J end by 12 bases, with 19 bases between. The V gene's germline CDR1 is SNHLY and CDR2 FYNNEI. Time point of the sample: persistent/refractory GD, antithyroid drugs over 5 years with positive TRAb. Researchers made the TCR library from RNA that was extracted from PBMCs. This record belongs to a study of regulatory T cells in long-lasting Graves disease. The overall study: Persistent Graves' disease denoted over 5 years of antithyroid drugs plus positive TSH receptor antibodies.

Study observations and caveats: Graves' patients with persistent disease showed TCR diversity lower than patients newly diagnosed. Analyses excluded thyroid tissue, covering peripheral blood alone.

The sequences come from peripheral blood mononuclear cells (PBMCs), collected when the disease was refractory, from a patient treated with antithyroid drugs. The sequence derives from a female donor with Graves disease. This chain connects TRBV2 to TRBJ1-2; D gene uncertain. In DNA, the CDR3 is TGTGCCAGCAGTGAAACGGGCGGATATGGACTTGACACCTTC. Amino acids: CASSETGGYGLDTF.